These 9 T cell receptor beta chains originate from one sample sequenced in a study of response to subunit inactivated influenza vaccine. One entry per CDR3 protein results from TCRdb running MiXCR on the RT-PCR reads. The sample records more than 700,000 distinct CDR3 sequences, over 20% being singletons. Source: PBMCs from blood, taken roughly 5 days after vaccination. The receptor source for this set is a man aged 50 to 60 who received an inactivated influenza vaccine.

Turning to this clonotype: Given a much more abundant clone one base away, this may be a read error. The V and J genes are TRBV5-5 and TRBJ2-1; 9 nucleotides align to TRBD1. Germline CDR1 reads SGHKS; CDR2 reads YYEKEE (reference sequence). The length of the CDR3 is 15 residues. Trimming removed 1 base from V and 7 bases from J; junction bases left unmatched: 6. The CDR3 DNA is TGTGCCAGCAGCTTGCTGGGACAGGGTAGGAATGAGCAGTTCTTC. It encodes CASSLLGQGRNEQFF.

This clonotype was observed a handful of times. The CDR3 nucleotides are TGTGCCAGCAGTCGGGGGACGGTTGTAAATGAGCAGTTCTTC. It specifies CASSRGTVVNEQFF. The chain couples TRBV12-3 or TRBV12-4 to TRBJ2-1, with a possible D match to TRBD2 (6 bases). The CDR3 has 14 amino acids. Trimming took off 5 bases at V and 7 bases at J, with 15 bases between the two ends.

This clonotype was counted between two and nine times. This chain links TRBV5-1 with TRBJ2-3; possible D gene TRBD1, 8 bases. This CDR3 comprises 14 residues. Per germline, CDR1 SGHRS and CDR2 YFSETQ. Trimming pared 5 bases from V and 6 bases from J, leaving 16 bases between. CDR3 nucleotide sequence: TGCGCCAGCAGTGGAGGACAGGGAGGGGATACGCAGTATTTT. Amino acids: CASSGGQGGDTQYF.

The rearrangement joins TRBV20-1 to TRBJ2-1, with 14 nucleotides matching TRBD2. The junction had 5 bases not matched to a gene; V was cut back by 0 bases and J by 4 bases. The CDR3 has 17 amino acids. The germline V gene has CDR1 DFQATT and CDR2 SNEGSKA (reference sequence). In DNA, the CDR3 is TGCAGTGCTAGAGATCCACGACTAGCGGGAGGGTACAATGAGCAGTTCTTC. Its protein product is CSARDPRLAGGYNEQFF.

The chain joins TRBV15 to TRBJ2-5, with 7 bases aligning to TRBD2. V shed 4 bases, J shed 2 bases, and the junction held 16 bases outside the gene matches. CDR1 and CDR2 (germline): LNHNV, YYDKDF (reference sequence). CDR3 length: 18 residues. The CDR3 nucleotides are TGTGCCACCAGCACAGATCTGGAGGTCGCTAGCGGTCAAGAGACCCAGTACTTC. Translation: CATSTDLEVASGQETQYF.

There are a few counts of this clonotype. The rearrangement uses TRBV4-2 and TRBJ2-3; D gene ambiguous. Deletions cut 0 bases from V and 2 bases from J, with 6 bases between. Germline CDR1 LGHNA, CDR2 YNFKEQ. The CDR3 has 14 amino acids. This chain's CDR3 is CASSQEAFTDTQYF. The CDR3 bases are TGTGCCAGCAGCCAAGAGGCTTTCACAGATACGCAGTATTTT.

This clonotype was detected only a few times. The chain carries TRBV4-3 and TRBJ2-2; the match to TRBD2 covers 12 bases. Germline V lookup: CDR1 LGHNA, CDR2 YSLEER. The CDR3 contains 17 residues. The V segment lost 3 bases and the J segment 3 bases; nucleotides outside the gene matches: 5. The CDR3 is CASSQSTSGGYTGELFF. In DNA, the CDR3 is TGCGCCAGCAGCCAGAGTACTAGCGGGGGGTACACCGGGGAGCTGTTTTTT.

This clonotype was detected a few times. The gene calls are TRBV3-1 and TRBJ2-1, with D possibly matching TRBD2 (6 bases). The V gene lost 1 base and the J gene lost 12 bases, with 22 bases spanning the gap. Germline V gene sequence: CDR1 LGHDT, CDR2 YNNKEL (reference sequence). The CDR3 extends over 16 amino acids. This CDR3 is CASSQVHGTYGFRQFF. In DNA, the CDR3 is TGTGCCAGCAGCCAAGTTCATGGGACTTACGGTTTTAGGCAGTTCTTC.

The V and J genes are TRBV15 and TRBJ2-7; tentatively, D is TRBD1 or TRBD2 (6 bases each). The germline V and J ends were trimmed by 5 bases and 4 bases, with 15 bases remaining between them. Germline-derived CDR1 and CDR2 are LNHNV and YYDKDF (reference sequence). The CDR3 sequence is 14 residues long. The CDR3 loop is CATSGGGGPYEQYF. The CDR3 nucleotides are TGTGCCACCAGCGGAGGGGGTGGTCCATACGAGCAGTACTTC.